Below, 2 T cell receptor beta chains from the same sample are listed, as sequenced in a study of T-cell reconstitution after alpha-beta-depleted transplantation in children. Preparation of the TCRbeta library involved a method that used unique molecular identifiers. TCRdb re-analysed the PCR reads in MiXCR, keeping a single row per CDR3 protein. The data contain about 580,000 distinct CDR3 sequences, 20% to 25% of them singletons. Sequences were derived from PBMCs, mostly from graft donor cells, sampled 360 days after TCRalphabeta/CD19-depleted stem cell transplant. The receptors shown here come from a boy under two years old who had a stem cell transplant for acute myeloid leukemia, so the T cells may come from the graft donor.

The CDR3 DNA reads TGTGCCAGCTCACTTGAGCCGGGACAGGGGGATGGAGATGAGCAGTTCTTC. This codes for CASSLEPGQGDGDEQFF. This chain joins TRBV18 and TRBJ2-1; 11 nucleotides align to TRBD1. Germline loops: CDR1 KGHSH, CDR2 LQKENI. CDR3 length: 17 residues. Germline trimming cut 4 bases from V and 8 bases from J; bases unmatched to any gene: 13.

V is TRBV20-1 and J is TRBJ2-1; D unresolved. Germline values: CDR1 DFQATT, CDR2 SNEGSKA (reference sequence). V was pared by 0 bases and J by 9 bases, with 9 bases between. The CDR3 spans 12 residues. CDR3 sequence reads: CSARDLESEQFF. The DNA of the CDR3 is TGCAGTGCTAGAGATCTTGAGTCTGAGCAGTTCTTC.